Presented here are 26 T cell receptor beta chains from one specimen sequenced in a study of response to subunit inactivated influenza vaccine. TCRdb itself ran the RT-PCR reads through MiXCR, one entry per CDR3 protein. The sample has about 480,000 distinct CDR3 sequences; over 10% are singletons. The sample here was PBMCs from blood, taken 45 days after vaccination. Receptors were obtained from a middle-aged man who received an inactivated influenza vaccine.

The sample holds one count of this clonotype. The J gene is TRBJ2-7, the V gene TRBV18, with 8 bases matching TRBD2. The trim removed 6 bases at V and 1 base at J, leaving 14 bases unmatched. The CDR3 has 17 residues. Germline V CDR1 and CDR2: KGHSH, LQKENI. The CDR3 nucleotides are TGTGCCAGCTCTCCCGGGGGGAGCGGGAGTTCGTCCTACGAGCAGTACTTC. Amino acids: CASSPGGSGSSSYEQYF.

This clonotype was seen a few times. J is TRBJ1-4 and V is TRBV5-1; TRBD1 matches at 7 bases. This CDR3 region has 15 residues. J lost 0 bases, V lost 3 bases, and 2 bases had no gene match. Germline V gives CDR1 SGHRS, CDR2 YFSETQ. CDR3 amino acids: CASSSQGATNEKLFF. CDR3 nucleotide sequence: TGCGCCAGCAGCTCGCAGGGGGCAACTAATGAAAAACTGTTTTTT.

The DNA of the CDR3 is TGCAGTGCTAGGTCCCCCGGACCGGGACTCATGAACACTGAAGCTTTCTTT. The encoded protein is CSARSPGPGLMNTEAFF. This chain connects TRBV20-1 to TRBJ1-1, with a tentative D call TRBD1 (5 bases). The length of the CDR3 is 17 residues. Trimming took off 3 bases at V and 0 bases at J, with 20 bases between the two ends. The germline V gene encodes CDR1 DFQATT and CDR2 SNEGSKA (reference sequence).

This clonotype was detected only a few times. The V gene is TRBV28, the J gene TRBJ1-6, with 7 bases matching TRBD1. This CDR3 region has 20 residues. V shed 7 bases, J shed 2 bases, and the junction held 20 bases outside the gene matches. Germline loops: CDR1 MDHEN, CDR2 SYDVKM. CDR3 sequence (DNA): TGTGCCAGCACCTCCCCTTTTCTTCCTTGGACAGGAGCCTATAATTCACCCCTCCACTTT. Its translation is CASTSPFLPWTGAYNSPLHF. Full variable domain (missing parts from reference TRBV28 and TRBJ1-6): DVKVTQSSRYLVKRTGEKVFLECVQDMDHENMFWYRQDPGLGLRLIYFSYDVKMKEKGDIPEGYSVSREKKERFSLILESASTNQTSMYLCASTSPFLPWTGAYNSPLHFGNGTRLTVT.

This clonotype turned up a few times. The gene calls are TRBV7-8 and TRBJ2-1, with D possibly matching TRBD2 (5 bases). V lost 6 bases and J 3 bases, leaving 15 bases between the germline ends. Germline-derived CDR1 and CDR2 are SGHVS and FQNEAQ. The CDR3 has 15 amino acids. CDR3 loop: CASSRGSLLYNEQFF. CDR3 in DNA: TGTGCCAGCAGTCGGGGATCCCTTCTCTACAATGAGCAGTTCTTC.

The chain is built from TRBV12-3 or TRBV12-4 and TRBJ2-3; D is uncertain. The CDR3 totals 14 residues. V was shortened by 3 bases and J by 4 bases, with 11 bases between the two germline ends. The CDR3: CASSFLATSDTQYF. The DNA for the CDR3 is TGTGCCAGCAGTTTCTTGGCGACCTCAGATACGCAGTATTTT.

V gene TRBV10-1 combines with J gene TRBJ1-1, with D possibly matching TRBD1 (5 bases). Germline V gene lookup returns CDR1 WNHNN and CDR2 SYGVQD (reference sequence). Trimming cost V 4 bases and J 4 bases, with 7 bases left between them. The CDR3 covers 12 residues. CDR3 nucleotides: TGCGCCAGCAGTGTCGGGGGCACTGAAGCTTTCTTT. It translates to CASSVGGTEAFF.

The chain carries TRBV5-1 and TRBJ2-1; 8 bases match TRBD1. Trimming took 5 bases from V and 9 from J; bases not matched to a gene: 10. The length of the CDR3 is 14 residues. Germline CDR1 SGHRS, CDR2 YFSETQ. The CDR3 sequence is CASRLDTGGGEQFF. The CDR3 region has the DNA TGCGCCAGCAGGCTCGATACAGGGGGAGGTGAGCAGTTCTTC. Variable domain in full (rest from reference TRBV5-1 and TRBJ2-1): KAGVTQTPRYLIKTRGQQVTLSCSPISGHRSVSWYQQTPGQGLQFLFEYFSETQRNKGNFPGRFSGRQFSNSRSEMNVSTLELGDSALYLCASRLDTGGGEQFFGPGTRLTVL.

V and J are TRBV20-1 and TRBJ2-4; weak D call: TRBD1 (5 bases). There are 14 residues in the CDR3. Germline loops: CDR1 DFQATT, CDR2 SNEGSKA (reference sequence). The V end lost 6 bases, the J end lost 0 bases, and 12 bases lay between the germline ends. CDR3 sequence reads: CSAAETVAKNIQYF. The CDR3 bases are TGCAGTGCCGCAGAGACAGTAGCCAAAAACATTCAGTACTTC.

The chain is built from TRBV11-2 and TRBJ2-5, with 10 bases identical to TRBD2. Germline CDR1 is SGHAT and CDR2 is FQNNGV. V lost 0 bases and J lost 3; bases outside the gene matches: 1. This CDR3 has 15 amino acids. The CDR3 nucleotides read TGTGCCAGCAGCTTAGACCTAGCGGGGGAAGAGACCCAGTACTTC. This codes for CASSLDLAGEETQYF.

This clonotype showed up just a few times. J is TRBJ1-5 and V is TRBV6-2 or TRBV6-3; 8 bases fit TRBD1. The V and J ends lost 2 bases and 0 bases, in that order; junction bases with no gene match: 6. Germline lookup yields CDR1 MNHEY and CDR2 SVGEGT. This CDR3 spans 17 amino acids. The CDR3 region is CASSYAPGQDSNQPQHF. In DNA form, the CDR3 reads TGTGCCAGCAGTTACGCCCCGGGACAGGATAGCAATCAGCCCCAGCATTTT.

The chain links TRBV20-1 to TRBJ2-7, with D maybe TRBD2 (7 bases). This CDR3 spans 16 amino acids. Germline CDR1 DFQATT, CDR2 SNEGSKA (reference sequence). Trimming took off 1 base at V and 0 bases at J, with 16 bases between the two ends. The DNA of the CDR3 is TGCAGTGCTAGAGGGGGCGGGGGCGGGAGCTCCTACGAGCAGTACTTC. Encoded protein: CSARGGGGGSSYEQYF.

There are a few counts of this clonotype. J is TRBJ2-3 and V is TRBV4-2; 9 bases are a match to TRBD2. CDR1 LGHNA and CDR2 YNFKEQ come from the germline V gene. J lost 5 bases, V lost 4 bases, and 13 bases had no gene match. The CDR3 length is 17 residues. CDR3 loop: CASSRSMGGRARDTQYF. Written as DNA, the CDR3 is TGTGCCAGCAGCCGATCAATGGGCGGGAGGGCCAGAGATACGCAGTATTTT.

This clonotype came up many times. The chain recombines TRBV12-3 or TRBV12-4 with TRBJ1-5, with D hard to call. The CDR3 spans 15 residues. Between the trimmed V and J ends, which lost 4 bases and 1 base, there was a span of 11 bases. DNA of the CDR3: TGTGCCAGCAGTTCCGCGGGCGTGAGCAATCAGCCCCAGCATTTT. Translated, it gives CASSSAGVSNQPQHF.

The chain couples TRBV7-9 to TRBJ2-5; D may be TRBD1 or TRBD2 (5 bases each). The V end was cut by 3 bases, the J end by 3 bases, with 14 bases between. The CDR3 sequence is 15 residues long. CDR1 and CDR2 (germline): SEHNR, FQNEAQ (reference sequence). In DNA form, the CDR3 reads TGTGCCAGCAGCTTCAGTGACCTGGGGGAAGAGACCCAGTACTTC. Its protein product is CASSFSDLGEETQYF.

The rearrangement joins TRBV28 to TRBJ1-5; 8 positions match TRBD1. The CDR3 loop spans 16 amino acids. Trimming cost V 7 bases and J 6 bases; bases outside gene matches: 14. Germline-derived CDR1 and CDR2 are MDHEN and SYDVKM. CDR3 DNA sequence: TGTGCCAGCACCCGGGCTCGGGCAGGGGGCTCTCAGCCCCAGCATTTT. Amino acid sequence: CASTRARAGGSQPQHF.

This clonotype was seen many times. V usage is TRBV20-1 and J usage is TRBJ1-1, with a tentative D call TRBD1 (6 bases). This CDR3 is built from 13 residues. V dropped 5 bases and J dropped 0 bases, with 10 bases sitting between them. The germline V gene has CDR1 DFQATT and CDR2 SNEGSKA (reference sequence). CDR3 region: CSARDTMNTEAFF. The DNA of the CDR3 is TGCAGTGCTCGGGACACCATGAACACTGAAGCTTTCTTT.

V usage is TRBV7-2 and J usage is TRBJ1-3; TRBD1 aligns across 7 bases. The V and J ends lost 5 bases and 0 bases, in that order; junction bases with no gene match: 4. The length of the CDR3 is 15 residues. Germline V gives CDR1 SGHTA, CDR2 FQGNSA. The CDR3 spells CASSVQGSSGNTIYF. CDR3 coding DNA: TGTGCCAGCAGCGTACAGGGGTCCTCTGGAAACACCATATATTTT.

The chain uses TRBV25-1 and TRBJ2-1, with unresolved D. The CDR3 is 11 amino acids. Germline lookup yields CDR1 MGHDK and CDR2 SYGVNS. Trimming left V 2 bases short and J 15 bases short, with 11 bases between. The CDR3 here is CASSELFIRFF. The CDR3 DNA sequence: TGTGCCAGCAGTGAACTATTTATTCGGTTCTTC.

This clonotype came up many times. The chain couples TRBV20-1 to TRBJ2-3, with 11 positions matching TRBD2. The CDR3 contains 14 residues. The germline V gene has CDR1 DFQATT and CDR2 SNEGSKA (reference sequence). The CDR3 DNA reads TGCACCCGAACACCTAGCGGGAGGACAGATACGCAGTATTTT. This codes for CTRTPSGRTDTQYF.

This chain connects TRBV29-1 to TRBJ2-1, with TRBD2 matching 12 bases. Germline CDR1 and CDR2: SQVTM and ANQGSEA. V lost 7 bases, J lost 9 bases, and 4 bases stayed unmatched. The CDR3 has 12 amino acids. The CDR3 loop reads CSAGTSGSEQFF. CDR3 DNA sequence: TGCAGCGCTGGGACTAGCGGGTCTGAGCAGTTCTTC.

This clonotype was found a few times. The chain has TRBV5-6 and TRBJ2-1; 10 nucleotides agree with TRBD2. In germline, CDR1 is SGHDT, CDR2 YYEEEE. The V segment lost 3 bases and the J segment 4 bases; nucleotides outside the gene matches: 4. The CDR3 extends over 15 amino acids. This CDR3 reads CASSWGTSVYNEQFF. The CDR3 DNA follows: TGTGCCAGCAGCTGGGGGACTAGCGTTTACAATGAGCAGTTCTTC.

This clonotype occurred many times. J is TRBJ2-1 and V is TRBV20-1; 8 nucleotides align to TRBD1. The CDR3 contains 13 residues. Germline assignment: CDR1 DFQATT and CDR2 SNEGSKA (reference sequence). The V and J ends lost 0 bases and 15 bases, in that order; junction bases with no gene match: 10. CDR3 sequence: CSAREGQGIGRFF. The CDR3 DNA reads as TGCAGTGCTAGAGAAGGACAGGGTATAGGGAGGTTCTTC.

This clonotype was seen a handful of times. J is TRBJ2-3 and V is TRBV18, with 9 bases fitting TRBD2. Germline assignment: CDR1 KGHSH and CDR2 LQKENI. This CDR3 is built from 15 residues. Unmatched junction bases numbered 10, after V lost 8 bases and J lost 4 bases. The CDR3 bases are TGTGCCAGCGCAGCAGCTAGCGGGAATCCAGATACGCAGTATTTT. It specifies CASAAASGNPDTQYF. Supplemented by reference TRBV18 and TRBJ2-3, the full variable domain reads NAGVMQNPRHLVRRRGQEARLRCSPMKGHSHVYWYRQLPEEGLKFMVYLQKENIIDESGMPKERFSAEFPKEGPSILRIQQVVRGDSAAYFCASAAASGNPDTQYFGPGTRLTVL.

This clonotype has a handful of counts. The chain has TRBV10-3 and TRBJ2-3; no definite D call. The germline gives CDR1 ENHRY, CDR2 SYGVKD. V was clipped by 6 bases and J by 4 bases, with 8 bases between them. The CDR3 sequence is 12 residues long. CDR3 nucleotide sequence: TGTGCCATCAGCTCTACCCCAGATACGCAGTATTTT. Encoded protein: CAISSTPDTQYF.

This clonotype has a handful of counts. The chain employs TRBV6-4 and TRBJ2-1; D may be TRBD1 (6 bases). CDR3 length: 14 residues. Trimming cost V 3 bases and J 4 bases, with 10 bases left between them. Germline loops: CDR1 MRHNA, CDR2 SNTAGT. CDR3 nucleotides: TGTGCCAGCAGTGAGTCAGGGGAGTACAATGAGCAGTTCTTC. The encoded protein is CASSESGEYNEQFF.